One and the same sample provided the 27 T cell receptor beta chains below, sequenced in a study of early T cells in non-severe SARS-CoV-2 infection. TCRdb reanalysed the 5' RACE reads using MiXCR and keeps one entry per CDR3 protein. The sample consists of some 50,000 distinct CDR3 sequences, over 3.5% of them appearing once. The sample consisted of whole blood. The receptors were gathered from an adult who was a healthcare worker with PCR-confirmed SARS-CoV-2 infection or an uninfected control (not recorded which).

This clonotype came up many times. The chain employs TRBV11-2 and TRBJ2-2; D is undetermined. This CDR3 region has 11 residues. Germline V gene lookup returns CDR1 SGHAT and CDR2 FQNNGV. Trimming removed 4 bases at V and 7 bases at J, with 4 bases between. The CDR3: CASSSFGELFF. DNA of the CDR3: TGTGCCAGCAGCTCCTTCGGGGAGCTGTTTTTT.

The V gene is TRBV19, the J gene TRBJ2-7, with a tentative D call TRBD1 (7 bases). Germline loops: CDR1 LNHDA, CDR2 SQIVND (reference sequence). V was clipped by 10 bases and J by 5 bases, with 15 bases between them. The CDR3 is 12 residues long. The CDR3 here is CATTGGGDEQYF. Here the CDR3 DNA reads TGTGCCACCACAGGAGGGGGCGACGAGCAGTACTTC.

This clonotype was detected ten times or more. The rearrangement links TRBV20-1 to TRBJ2-7, with D tentatively TRBD2 (5 bases). The germline gives CDR1 DFQATT, CDR2 SNEGSKA (reference sequence). The CDR3 has 13 residues. V was cut by 3 bases and J by 2 bases, with 11 bases left in between. The DNA of the CDR3 is TGCAGTGCTAGGGCTAGCCTTACCTACGAGCAGTACTTC. It codes for CSARASLTYEQYF.

The gene calls are TRBV7-2 and TRBJ2-1, with 12 bases identical to TRBD2. Trimming at V came to 3 bases and at J to 7 bases, leaving 10 bases not matched to a gene. The CDR3 totals 17 residues. In germline, CDR1 is SGHTA, CDR2 FQGNSA. The CDR3 region is CASSFGLLTSGGNEQFF. The DNA of the CDR3 is TGTGCCAGCAGCTTTGGTTTACTGACTAGCGGGGGTAATGAGCAGTTCTTC.

In this sample, this clonotype turned up many times. The J gene is TRBJ1-6, the V gene TRBV6-1, with D maybe TRBD1 (5 bases). The ends were cut back, 2 bases at V and 0 bases at J, with 11 bases in the middle. This CDR3 contains 17 residues. Per germline, CDR1 MNHNS and CDR2 SASEGT. The CDR3 is CASSEKSRVSYNSPLHF. For the CDR3, the DNA is TGTGCCAGCAGTGAAAAATCCAGGGTCTCCTATAATTCACCCCTCCACTTT.

This clonotype was seen many times. The V call is TRBV18, the J call TRBJ2-7; possibly TRBD1 for D (5 bases). Germline loops: CDR1 KGHSH, CDR2 LQKENI. This CDR3 comprises 19 residues. V was cut by 6 bases and J by 0 bases, with 27 bases left in between. CDR3 in DNA: TGTGCCAGCTCGACCCCATTCGGACACGGCACCCCCAGCTCCTACGAGCAGTACTTC. This gives the protein CASSTPFGHGTPSSYEQYF.

There are many counts of this clonotype. The chain combines TRBV4-2 with TRBJ2-1; TRBD2 might be the D (7 bases). The CDR3 sequence is 15 residues long. Germline V CDR1 and CDR2: LGHNA, YNFKEQ. Trimming removed 0 bases at V and 12 bases at J, with 18 bases between. CDR3 nucleotides: TGTGCCAGCAGCCAAGAGGGGGCGGACGGGAGGTTGCAGTTCTTC. It codes for CASSQEGADGRLQFF.

This clonotype occurred many times. This chain links TRBV29-1 with TRBJ2-1; 7 bases fit TRBD2. There are 14 residues in the CDR3. The trim removed 2 bases at V and 9 bases at J, leaving 10 bases unmatched. In germline, CDR1 is SQVTM, CDR2 ANQGSEA. The CDR3 DNA reads as TGCAGCGTTGAACTTGCGGGGGATTTTGGTGAGCAGTTCTTC. Its protein product is CSVELAGDFGEQFF.

This clonotype was recorded at least ten times. The rearrangement uses TRBV28 and TRBJ2-7; weak D call: TRBD1 (6 bases). V gave up 5 bases and J gave up 11 bases, with 16 bases separating them. Germline V gives CDR1 MDHEN, CDR2 SYDVKM. There are 12 residues in the CDR3. This CDR3 is CASSTNREFKYF. The CDR3 DNA reads TGTGCCAGCAGTACCAACAGGGAATTTAAGTACTTC.

This clonotype was counted many times. The CDR3, as DNA: TGTGCCAGCAGCAACAATAGCTATGGCTACACCTTC. It codes for CASSNNSYGYTF. This chain uses TRBV21-1 with TRBJ1-2. TRBV21-1 is reported as a pseudogene. This CDR3 contains 12 residues.

With respect to this clonotype: Given a much more abundant clone one base away, this may be a read error. The genes are TRBV5-8 and TRBJ2-7, with 10 bases fitting TRBD1. The germline gives CDR1 SGHTS, CDR2 YDEGEE. CDR3 length: 14 amino acids. The CDR3 coding sequence is TGTACCAGCAGCCGGACAGGGGGTGTCTACGAGCAGTACTTC. Amino acids: CTSSRTGGVYEQYF.

This clonotype was counted a few times. V and J are TRBV7-9 and TRBJ2-5, with D unclear. The V gene lost 8 bases and the J gene lost 2 bases, with 12 bases spanning the gap. The CDR3 runs 13 residues. Looked up from germline, CDR1 is SEHNR and CDR2 is FQNEAQ (reference sequence). The CDR3 reads CASFPAEQETQYF. The CDR3 DNA reads as TGTGCCAGCTTTCCCGCCGAGCAAGAGACCCAGTACTTC. The full variable domain, its missing parts supplied by reference TRBV7-9 and TRBJ2-5, is DTGVSQNPRHKITKRGQNVTFRCDPISEHNRLYWYRQTLGQGPEFLTYFQNEAQLEKSRLLSDRFSAERPKGSFSTLEIQRTEQGDSAMYLCASFPAEQETQYFGPGTRLLVL.

This clonotype occurred many times. The genes are TRBV5-5 and TRBJ2-7; 7 nucleotides align to TRBD1. The V gene's germline CDR1 is SGHKS and CDR2 YYEKEE (reference sequence). The length of the CDR3 is 14 residues. Losses at the gene ends were 0 bases for V and 3 bases for J; bases not matched to a gene: 3. The CDR3 sequence is CASSLGTGYYEQYF. CDR3 DNA: TGTGCCAGCAGCTTGGGGACAGGCTACTACGAGCAGTACTTC.

This clonotype was counted once. A much larger clone is a single base away; this may be a read error. The chain recombines TRBV4-3 with TRBJ2-1; D gene unclear. CDR1 and CDR2 from the germline V gene are LGHNA and YSLEER. The CDR3 loop spans 16 amino acids. CDR3 amino acids: CASSQDGIVSYDEQFF. CDR3 DNA sequence: TGCGCCAGCAGCCAAGATGGAATAGTCTCCTACGATGAGCAGTTCTTC.

This clonotype was detected only a few times. The rearrangement joins TRBV28 to TRBJ2-3; D not certain. CDR3 length: 12 amino acids. Germline V gives CDR1 MDHEN, CDR2 SYDVKM. Trimming removed 6 bases at V and 10 bases at J, with 14 bases between. CDR3 residues: CASSHATRAQYF. CDR3 coding DNA: TGTGCCAGCAGCCATGCTACACGTGCGCAGTATTTT.

The chain links TRBV20-1 to TRBJ2-7, with 11 positions matching TRBD2. Germline V gene lookup returns CDR1 DFQATT and CDR2 SNEGSKA (reference sequence). Germline trimming cut 0 bases from V and 6 bases from J; bases unmatched to any gene: 4. This CDR3 comprises 14 residues. DNA for the CDR3: TGCAGTGCTAGAGATCAGGGACTAGCGGTCGAGCAGTACTTC. Translating gives CSARDQGLAVEQYF.

The chain combines TRBV7-2 with TRBJ2-7; TRBD1 agrees at 11 bases. The CDR3 length is 14 residues. The germline V gene encodes CDR1 SGHTA and CDR2 FQGNSA. V lost 5 bases, J lost 2 bases, and 2 bases stayed unmatched. CDR3 loop: CASSEDRGPYEQYF. In DNA form, the CDR3 reads TGTGCCAGCAGCGAGGACAGGGGGCCCTACGAGCAGTACTTC.

This clonotype was found many times. The J gene is TRBJ2-1, the V gene TRBV5-1; a weak D match, TRBD1 (6 bases). CDR1 and CDR2 (germline): SGHRS, YFSETQ. The CDR3 is 16 amino acids. The V end lost 4 bases, the J end lost 3 bases, and 17 bases lay between the germline ends. The CDR3 DNA is TGCGCCAGCAGCGACCCCCGGGACACCCTCTACAATGAGCAGTTCTTC. Residues: CASSDPRDTLYNEQFF.

This clonotype was found many times. The genes are TRBV11-2 and TRBJ1-5; weak D call: TRBD1 (5 bases). V gave up 3 bases and J gave up 0 bases, with 12 bases separating them. The germline V gene has CDR1 SGHAT and CDR2 FQNNGV. The CDR3 sequence is 16 residues long. CDR3 DNA sequence: TGTGCCAGCAGCTTGCGGGGGGACTCTAGCAATCAGCCCCAGCATTTT. Translated, it gives CASSLRGDSSNQPQHF.

The rearrangement uses TRBV29-1 and TRBJ2-2, with 7 bases identical to TRBD2. The CDR3 spans 15 residues. The germline V gene encodes CDR1 SQVTM and CDR2 ANQGSEA. V trimming: 5 bases; J trimming: 1 base; junction bases outside the gene matches: 7. DNA of the CDR3: TGCAGCGTTATACCGGGACTACGGAACACCGGGGAGCTGTTTTTT. As protein: CSVIPGLRNTGELFF.

This chain's CDR3 is CASSYRGGRTDTQYF. The CDR3, as DNA: TGTGCCAGCAGCTACCGGGGGGGCCGTACAGATACGCAGTATTTT. This rearrangement joins TRBV11-2 to TRBJ2-3; 8 nucleotides match TRBD2. The V gene's germline CDR1 is SGHAT and CDR2 FQNNGV. The V and J ends lost 4 bases and 3 bases, in that order; junction bases with no gene match: 6. The CDR3 extends over 15 amino acids.

This clonotype was detected ten times or more. This sequence joins TRBV10-3 and TRBJ2-3; TRBD1 is a possible D gene (6 bases). This CDR3 region has 12 residues. The ends were cut back, 6 bases at V and 7 bases at J, with 11 bases in the middle. Looked up from germline, CDR1 is ENHRY and CDR2 is SYGVKD. The CDR3 sequence is CAISLTGNTQYF. The CDR3 DNA sequence: TGTGCCATCAGCCTCACAGGGAATACGCAGTATTTT.

Remarks on this clonotype: The CDR3 ends on some other residue instead of the conserved phenylalanine or tryptophan, so this is likely a read error. The rearrangement links TRBV7-3 to TRBJ2-1, with 7 bases fitting TRBD1. The CDR3 runs 14 residues. CDR1 and CDR2 from the germline V gene are SGHTA and FQGTGA. J lost 4 bases, V lost 5 bases, and 5 bases had no gene match. CDR3 DNA: TGTGCCAGCAGCCCCGGACAGGTGTACAATGAGCAGTTCTCC. Translated, it gives CASSPGQVYNEQFS.

This clonotype has a count of ten or more. This sequence joins TRBV29-1 and TRBJ1-2, with 10 bases aligning to TRBD1. CDR3 size: 14 residues. CDR1 and CDR2 (germline): SQVTM, ANQGSEA. V gave up 4 bases and J gave up 6 bases; unmatched junction bases: 8. DNA for the CDR3: TGCAGCGTTGTGGTTTGGGGACAGGGGAATGGCTACACCTTC. It specifies CSVVVWGQGNGYTF.

This clonotype has a count of ten or more. The CDR3 is CASSPGGGFFYEQYF. The CDR3 DNA is TGTGCCAGTAGCCCGGGGGGCGGATTTTTCTACGAGCAGTACTTC. This chain links TRBV19 with TRBJ2-7; possible D gene TRBD2, 7 bases. The germline V gene encodes CDR1 LNHDA and CDR2 SQIVND (reference sequence). Trimming cost V 6 bases and J 3 bases, with 18 bases left between them. The CDR3 contains 15 residues.

There are a few counts of this clonotype. The genes are TRBV18 and TRBJ1-1; D gene ambiguous. This CDR3 contains 15 residues. The germline V gene has CDR1 KGHSH and CDR2 LQKENI. With 5 bases removed from V and 0 bases from J, the gap between germline ends came to 13 bases. The DNA of the CDR3 is TGTGCCAGCTCATTTGACACATCCATGAACACTGAAGCTTTCTTT. Its protein is CASSFDTSMNTEAFF.

The J gene is TRBJ2-7, the V gene TRBV6-5, with TRBD2 matching over 10 bases. There are 15 residues in the CDR3. Germline V gives CDR1 MNHEY, CDR2 SVGAGI. After removal of 6 bases from V and 5 bases from J, the junction contained 10 bases not matched to a gene. The CDR3 region has the DNA TGTGCCAGCAGATCTAGCGGGAGTATTGGACACGAGCAGTACTTC. Translated: CASRSSGSIGHEQYF.